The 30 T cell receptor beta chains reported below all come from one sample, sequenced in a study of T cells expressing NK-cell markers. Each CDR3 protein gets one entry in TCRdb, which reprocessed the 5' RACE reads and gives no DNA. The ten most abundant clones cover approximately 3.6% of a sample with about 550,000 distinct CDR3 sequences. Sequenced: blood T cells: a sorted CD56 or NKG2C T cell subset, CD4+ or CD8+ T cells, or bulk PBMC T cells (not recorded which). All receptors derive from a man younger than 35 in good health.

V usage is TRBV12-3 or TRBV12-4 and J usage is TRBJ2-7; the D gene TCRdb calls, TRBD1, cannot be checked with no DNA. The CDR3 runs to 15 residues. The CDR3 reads CASSFLGQGAYEQYF.

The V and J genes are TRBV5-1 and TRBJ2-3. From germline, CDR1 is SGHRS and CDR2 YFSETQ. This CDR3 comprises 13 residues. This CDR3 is CASSLKVSDTQYF.

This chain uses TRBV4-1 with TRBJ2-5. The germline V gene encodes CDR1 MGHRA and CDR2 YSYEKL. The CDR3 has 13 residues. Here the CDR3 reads CASSRVVGETQYF.

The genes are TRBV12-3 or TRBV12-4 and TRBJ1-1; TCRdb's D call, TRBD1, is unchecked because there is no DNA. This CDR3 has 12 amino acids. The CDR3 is CASNPGHAEAFF.

CDR3: CASTPTGSYGYTF. The chain employs TRBV12-3 or TRBV12-4 and TRBJ1-2; TCRdb names TRBD1, which stays unverified in the absence of DNA. This CDR3 has 13 amino acids.

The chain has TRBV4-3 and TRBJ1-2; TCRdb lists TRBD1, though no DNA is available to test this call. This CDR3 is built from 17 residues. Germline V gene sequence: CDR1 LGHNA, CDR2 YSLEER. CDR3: CASSQLIQGELNYGYTF.

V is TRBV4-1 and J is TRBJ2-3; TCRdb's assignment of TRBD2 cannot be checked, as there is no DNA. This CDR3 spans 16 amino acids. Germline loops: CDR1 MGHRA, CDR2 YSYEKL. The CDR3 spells CASSQDFPGGTDTQYF.

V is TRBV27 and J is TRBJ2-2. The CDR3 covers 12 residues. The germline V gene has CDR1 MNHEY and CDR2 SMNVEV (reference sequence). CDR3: CASSSRIGELFF.

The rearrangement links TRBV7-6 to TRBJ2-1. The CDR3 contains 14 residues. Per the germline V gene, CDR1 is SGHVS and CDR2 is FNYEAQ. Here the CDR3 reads CASSKQYSYNEQFF.

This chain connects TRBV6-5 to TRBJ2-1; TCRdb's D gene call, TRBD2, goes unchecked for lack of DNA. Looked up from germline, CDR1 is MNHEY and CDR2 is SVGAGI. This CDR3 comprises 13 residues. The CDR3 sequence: CASKAGVKDEQFF.

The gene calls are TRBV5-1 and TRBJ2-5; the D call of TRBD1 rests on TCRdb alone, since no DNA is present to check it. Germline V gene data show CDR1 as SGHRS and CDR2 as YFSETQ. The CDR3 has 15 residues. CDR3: CASSRNPRGEETQYF.

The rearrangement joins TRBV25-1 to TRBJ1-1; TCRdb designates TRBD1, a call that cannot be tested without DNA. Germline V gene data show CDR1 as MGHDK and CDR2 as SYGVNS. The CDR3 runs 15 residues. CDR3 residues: CASSVGTGGGTEAFF.

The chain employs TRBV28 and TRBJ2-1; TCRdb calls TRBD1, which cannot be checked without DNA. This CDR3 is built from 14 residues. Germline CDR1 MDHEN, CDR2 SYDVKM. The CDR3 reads CASTWDRRRNEQFF. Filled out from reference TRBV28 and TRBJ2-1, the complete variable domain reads DVKVTQSSRYLVKRTGEKVFLECVQDMDHENMFWYRQDPGLGLRLIYFSYDVKMKEKGDIPEGYSVSREKKERFSLILESASTNQTSMYLCASTWDRRRNEQFFGPGTRLTVL.

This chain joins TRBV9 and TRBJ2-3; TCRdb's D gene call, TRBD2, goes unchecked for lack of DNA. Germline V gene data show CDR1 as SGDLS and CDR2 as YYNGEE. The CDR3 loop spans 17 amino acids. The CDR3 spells CASSPRTSGRAADTQYF.

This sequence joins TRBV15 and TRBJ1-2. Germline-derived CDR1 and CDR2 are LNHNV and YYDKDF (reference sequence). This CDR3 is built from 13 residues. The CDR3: CATSRAPEYGYTF.

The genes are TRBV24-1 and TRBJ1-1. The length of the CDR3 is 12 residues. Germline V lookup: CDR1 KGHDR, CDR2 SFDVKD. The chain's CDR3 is CATSDGYTEAFF.

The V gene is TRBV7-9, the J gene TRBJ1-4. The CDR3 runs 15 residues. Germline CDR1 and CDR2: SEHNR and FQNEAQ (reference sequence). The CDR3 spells CASTWGATTNEKLFF.

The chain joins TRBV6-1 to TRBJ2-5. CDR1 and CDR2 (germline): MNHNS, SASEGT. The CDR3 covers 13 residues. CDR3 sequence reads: CASPAAFQETQYF.

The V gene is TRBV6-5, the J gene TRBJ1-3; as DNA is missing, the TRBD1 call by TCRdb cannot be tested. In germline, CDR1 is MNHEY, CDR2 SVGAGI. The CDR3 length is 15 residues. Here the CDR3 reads CASSYSRQGGNTIYF.

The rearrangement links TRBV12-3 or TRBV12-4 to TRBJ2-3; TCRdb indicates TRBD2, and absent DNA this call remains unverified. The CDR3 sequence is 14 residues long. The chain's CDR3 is CASNVLAGTDTQYF.

CDR3 residues: CASSARVRPETQYF. The chain employs TRBV7-9 and TRBJ2-5; TCRdb indicates TRBD1, and absent DNA this call remains unverified. The germline CDR1 and CDR2 sequences are SEHNR and FQNEAQ (reference sequence). The length of the CDR3 is 14 residues.

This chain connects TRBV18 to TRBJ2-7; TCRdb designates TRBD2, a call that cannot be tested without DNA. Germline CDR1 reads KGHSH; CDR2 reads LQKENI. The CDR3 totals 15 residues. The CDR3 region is CASSGGAGGSYEQYF.

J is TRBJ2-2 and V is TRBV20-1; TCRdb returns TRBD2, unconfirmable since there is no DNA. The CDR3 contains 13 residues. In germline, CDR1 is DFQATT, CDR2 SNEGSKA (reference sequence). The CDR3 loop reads CSARGTSSGELFF.

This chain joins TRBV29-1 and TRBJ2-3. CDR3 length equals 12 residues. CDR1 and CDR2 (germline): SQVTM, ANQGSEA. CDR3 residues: CSVLQAWDTQYF.

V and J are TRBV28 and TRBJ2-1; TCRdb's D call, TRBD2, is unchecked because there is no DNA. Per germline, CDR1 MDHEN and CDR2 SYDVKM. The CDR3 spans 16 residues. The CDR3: CASSFLGLAGEGEQFF. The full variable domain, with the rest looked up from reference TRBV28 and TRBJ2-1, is DVKVTQSSRYLVKRTGEKVFLECVQDMDHENMFWYRQDPGLGLRLIYFSYDVKMKEKGDIPEGYSVSREKKERFSLILESASTNQTSMYLCASSFLGLAGEGEQFFGPGTRLTVL.

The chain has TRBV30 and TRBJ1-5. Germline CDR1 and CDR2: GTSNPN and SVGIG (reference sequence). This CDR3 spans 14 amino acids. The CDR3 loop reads CAWSEEYSNQPQHF.

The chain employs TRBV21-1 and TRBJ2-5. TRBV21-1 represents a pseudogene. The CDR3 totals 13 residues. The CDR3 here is CASSNSLQETQYF.

The CDR3 is CATSGLAGDSYEQYF. The chain has TRBV24-1 and TRBJ2-7; TCRdb picks TRBD2, but there is no DNA to check that call. The length of the CDR3 is 15 residues. Germline values: CDR1 KGHDR, CDR2 SFDVKD.

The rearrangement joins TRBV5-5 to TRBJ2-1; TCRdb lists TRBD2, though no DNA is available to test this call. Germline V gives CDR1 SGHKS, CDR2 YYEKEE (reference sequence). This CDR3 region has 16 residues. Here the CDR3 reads CASSQAAGNSYNEQFF.

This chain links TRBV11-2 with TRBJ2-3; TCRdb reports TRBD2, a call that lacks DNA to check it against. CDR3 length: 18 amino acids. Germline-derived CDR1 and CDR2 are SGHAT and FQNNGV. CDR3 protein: CASSPQPDWTRLGDTQYF.